The 5 T cell receptor beta chains reported below all come from one sample, sequenced in a study of response to subunit inactivated influenza vaccine. TCRdb analysed the RT-PCR reads with MiXCR anew, one entry per CDR3 protein. Among over 400,000 distinct CDR3 sequences, over 9.5% were seen once, and the ten largest hold 10% to 15%. The source material was PBMCs from blood, sampled about 6 weeks after vaccination. These receptors all come from a man between 45 and 60 years old who received an inactivated influenza vaccine.

The V gene is TRBV7-3, the J gene TRBJ2-5; no clear D. The CDR3 loop spans 13 amino acids. Germline V gene lookup returns CDR1 SGHTA and CDR2 FQGTGA. V was trimmed by 3 bases and J by 4 bases, leaving 9 bases between them. The CDR3 bases are TGTGCCAGCAGCTTCCTAGGGTTAGAGACCCAGTACTTC. It codes for CASSFLGLETQYF.

V is TRBV7-9 and J is TRBJ2-7; D remains ambiguous. V was trimmed by 5 bases and J by 3 bases, leaving 23 bases between them. The CDR3 contains 17 residues. CDR1 SEHNR and CDR2 FQNEAQ come from the germline V gene (reference sequence). In DNA, the CDR3 is TGTGCCAGCAGCCAGTACACACCTCAGGATAACGACTACGAGCAGTACTTC. Residues: CASSQYTPQDNDYEQYF. Full variable domain (outside the CDR3, taken from reference TRBV7-9 and TRBJ2-7): DTGVSQNPRHKITKRGQNVTFRCDPISEHNRLYWYRQTLGQGPEFLTYFQNEAQLEKSRLLSDRFSAERPKGSFSTLEIQRTEQGDSAMYLCASSQYTPQDNDYEQYFGPGTRLTVT.

This sequence joins TRBV7-2 and TRBJ1-5; 9 nucleotides agree with TRBD1. CDR3 size: 16 residues. The germline V gene encodes CDR1 SGHTA and CDR2 FQGNSA. Trimming took 2 bases from V and 6 from J; bases not matched to a gene: 8. The DNA for the CDR3 is TGTGCCAGCAGCTTAATGGGACAGGGTGCAGGTCAGCCCCAGCATTTT. Protein product: CASSLMGQGAGQPQHF.

This clonotype was seen more than once but under ten times. The chain links TRBV7-2 to TRBJ2-1; 10 bases are a match to TRBD2. Germline-derived CDR1 and CDR2 are SGHTA and FQGNSA. V trimming: 1 base; J trimming: 4 bases; junction bases outside the gene matches: 4. CDR3 length: 16 amino acids. CDR3 sequence: CASSLGVSGRYNEQFF. CDR3 nucleotides: TGTGCCAGCAGCTTAGGTGTTAGCGGGAGGTACAATGAGCAGTTCTTC.

This clonotype was found a few times. This sequence joins TRBV24-1 and TRBJ2-3; the D is unclear. Germline lookup yields CDR1 KGHDR and CDR2 SFDVKD. The V end was cut by 1 base, the J end by 5 bases, with 12 bases between. CDR3 length: 15 amino acids. In DNA form, the CDR3 reads TGTGCCACCAGTGATTTCGGAAATAGTAAAGATACGCAGTATTTT. Translated: CATSDFGNSKDTQYF.